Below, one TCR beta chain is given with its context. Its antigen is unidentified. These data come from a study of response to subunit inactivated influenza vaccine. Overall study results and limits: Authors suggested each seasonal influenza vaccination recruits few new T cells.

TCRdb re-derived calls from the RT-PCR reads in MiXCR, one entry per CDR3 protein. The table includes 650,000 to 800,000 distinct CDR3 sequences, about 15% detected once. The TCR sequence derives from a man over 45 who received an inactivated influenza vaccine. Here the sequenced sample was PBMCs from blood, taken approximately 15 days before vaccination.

The CDR3 nucleotides are TGTGCCAGCAGCCCCGACAGGGTAGGGTTCTTC. This codes for CASSPDRVGFF. The chain is built from TRBV7-9 and TRBJ2-1, with TRBD1 identical over 7 bases. The CDR3 runs to 11 residues. Per the germline V gene, CDR1 is SEHNR and CDR2 is FQNEAQ (reference sequence). With 5 bases clipped from V and 15 bases from J, the junction kept 7 bases outside the gene matches.